The rows below give T cell receptor beta chains drawn from one sample of a study of early T cells in non-severe SARS-CoV-2 infection. TCRdb fed the 5' RACE reads into MiXCR, producing one record per CDR3 protein. Among some 81,000 distinct CDR3 sequences listed, over 9% were seen once. The sequenced sample was whole blood. Receptor source: an adult who was a healthcare worker with PCR-confirmed SARS-CoV-2 infection or an uninfected control (not recorded which). The CDR3 runs from the conserved cysteine through the conserved F or W. The D gene is left open where the match is weak. Clone size is given for some rows only: seen once, a few or many times, or a class if the clone is expanded.

j_gene	v_gene	abundance	d_gene	CDR3aa	CDR3nt
TRBJ2-7	TRBV12-2	many	-	CASRLVFTGGQPCHEQYF	TGTGCAAGTCGCTTAGTATTCACGGGGGGTCAGCCTTGTCACGAGCAGTACTTC
TRBJ2-3	TRBV2	few	TRBD1	CASATGGTDTQYF	TGTGCCAGTGCGACAGGGGGCACAGATACGCAGTATTTT
TRBJ1-4	TRBV7-9	few	TRBD1	CASSLDRANEKLFF	TGTGCCAGCAGCTTGGACAGGGCCAATGAAAAACTGTTTTTT
TRBJ2-5	TRBV12-5	many	TRBD2	CASGIAGETQYF	TGTGCTAGTGGTATCGCGGGGGAGACCCAATACTTC
TRBJ1-4	TRBV28	many	TRBD1	CASSPLGTVDEKLFF	TGTGCCAGCAGCCCACTCGGGACAGTTGATGAAAAACTGTTTTTT
TRBJ2-6	TRBV7-9	-	-	CASSLEGSFSGANVLTF	TGTGCCAGCAGCTTAGAGGGTTCCTTCTCTGGGGCCAACGTCCTGACTTTC
TRBJ2-7	TRBV28	-	-	CASSSASLGKGGQYF	TGTGCCAGCAGTTCCGCCTCCCTGGGGAAAGGAGGGCAGTACTTC
TRBJ2-3	TRBV28	-	-	CASTRGAGPTNTDTQYF	TGTGCCAGCACAAGGGGCGCAGGGCCCACCAACACAGATACGCAGTATTTT
TRBJ2-2	TRBV7-2	few	-	CASSKRGGNTGELFF	TGTGCCAGCAGCAAACGCGGCGGGAATACCGGGGAGCTGTTTTTT
TRBJ2-3	TRBV11-2	-	-	CASSLDATALRPDTQYF	TGTGCCAGCAGCTTAGATGCGACAGCCTTGAGGCCAGATACGCAGTATTTT
TRBJ2-7	TRBV2	few	TRBD1	CASKDRVYEQYF	TGTGCCAGCAAGGACAGGGTCTACGAGCAGTACTTC
TRBJ1-1	TRBV20-1	-	TRBD1	CSAPRGTGDTEAFF	TGCAGTGCTCCCCGAGGGACAGGGGACACTGAAGCTTTCTTT
TRBJ2-1	TRBV6-1	-	TRBD2	CASGIIAGSYNEQFF	TGTGCCAGCGGGATTATAGCGGGTTCCTACAATGAGCAGTTCTTC
TRBJ2-7	TRBV20-1	few	TRBD2	CSARGSPGLAGGGAYEQYF	TGCAGTGCTAGAGGATCCCCGGGACTAGCGGGAGGAGGGGCCTACGAGCAGTACTTC
TRBJ2-3	TRBV24-1	few	-	CATRERPTDTQYF	TGTGCCACCAGGGAACGGCCGACGGATACGCAGTATTTT
TRBJ1-2	TRBV6-1	many	-	CASRDSTYGYTF	TGTGCCAGCCGGGACTCAACTTATGGCTACACCTTC
TRBJ2-1	TRBV6-6	many	-	CASSQGGAGKNEQFF	TGTGCCAGCAGCCAAGGGGGAGCCGGGAAAAATGAGCAGTTCTTC
TRBJ2-1	TRBV2	-	-	CASSVSTKGDNEQFF	TGTGCCAGCAGTGTATCGACTAAGGGGGACAATGAGCAGTTCTTC
TRBJ2-3	TRBV5-1	many	TRBD1	CASSLDGQGADTQYF	TGCGCCAGCAGCTTGGATGGGCAGGGGGCAGATACGCAGTATTTT
TRBJ2-1	TRBV29-1	many	TRBD2	CSTGLASNEQFF	TGCAGCACGGGACTAGCGAGCAATGAGCAGTTCTTC
TRBJ1-1	TRBV28	-	-	CATALRMGMNTEAFF	TGTGCCACCGCTCTGCGCATGGGGATGAACACTGAAGCTTTCTTT
TRBJ2-2	TRBV4-1	few	-	CASSLVDSLASGTGELFF	TGCGCCAGCAGCTTGGTCGATAGCCTAGCCTCAGGAACCGGGGAGCTGTTTTTT
TRBJ2-3	TRBV28	few	-	CASTRGGVNTDTQYF	TGTGCCAGCACCCGGGGCGGGGTAAACACAGATACGCAGTATTTT
TRBJ2-2	TRBV4-1	many	-	CASSQVNMGFLTGELFF	TGCGCCAGCAGCCAAGTCAATATGGGATTTCTCACCGGGGAGCTGTTTTTT
TRBJ2-1	TRBV29-1	many	TRBD1	CSTSSGTGDYNEQFF	TGCAGCACCTCTTCCGGGACAGGGGACTACAATGAGCAGTTCTTC
TRBJ1-2	TRBV12-3/TRBV12-4	many	-	CASSLGNGYTF	TGTGCCAGCAGTTTGGGTAATGGCTACACCTTC
TRBJ2-7	TRBV7-6	many	-	CASSPWSLGTYEQYF	TGTGCCAGCAGCCCCTGGTCCCTGGGGACCTACGAGCAGTACTTC
TRBJ1-2	TRBV3-1	few	TRBD1	CASSQTYRGGSNGYTF	TGTGCCAGCAGCCAAACGTACAGGGGAGGGTCGAATGGCTACACCTTC
TRBJ2-1	TRBV7-3	-	TRBD2	CASSPSGTSGYNEQFF	TGTGCCAGCAGCCCCTCTGGGACTAGCGGTTACAATGAGCAGTTCTTC
TRBJ2-7	TRBV25-1	many	-	CASRRIWEQYF	TGTGCCAGCAGGAGGATTTGGGAGCAGTACTTC
TRBJ2-7	TRBV14	many	-	CASSQGYEQYF	TGTGCCAGCAGCCAGGGGTACGAGCAGTACTTC
TRBJ2-5	TRBV20-1	many	TRBD2	CSARDLLAGTETQYF	TGCAGTGCTAGAGATCTTCTAGCGGGAACGGAGACCCAGTACTTC
TRBJ2-3	TRBV28	many	TRBD1	CASSFRQGARDTQYF	TGTGCCAGCAGTTTTCGGCAGGGGGCACGAGATACGCAGTATTTT
TRBJ1-1	TRBV3-1	many	TRBD1	CASSRVTGGGSEAFF	TGTGCCAGCAGCCGAGTCACAGGGGGCGGATCTGAAGCTTTCTTT
TRBJ2-3	TRBV7-9	many	TRBD2	CASSGGLAGVMDTQYF	TGTGCCAGCAGCGGGGGACTAGCGGGAGTGATGGATACGCAGTATTTT
TRBJ2-3	TRBV6-1	many	TRBD2	CASSAGVDTQYF	TGTGCCAGCAGCGCGGGAGTCGATACGCAGTATTTT
TRBJ2-2	TRBV28	many	-	CASSLMASNTGELFF	TGTGCCAGCAGTTTAATGGCTTCGAACACCGGGGAGCTGTTTTTT
TRBJ2-7	TRBV25-1	many	-	CASRELAPLEQYF	TGTGCCAGCAGGGAACTAGCCCCTCTCGAGCAGTACTTC
TRBJ1-4	TRBV2	many	-	CASSVDRLKEKLFF	TGTGCCAGCAGTGTTGACCGACTGAAGGAAAAACTGTTTTTT
TRBJ2-1	TRBV6-1	-	TRBD1	CVSSIGQGNNEQFF	TGTGTCAGCAGTATAGGACAGGGGAACAATGAGCAGTTCTTC
TRBJ1-2	TRBV27	many	-	CASSLVGVPNYGYTF	TGTGCCAGCAGTTTAGTGGGCGTCCCTAACTATGGCTACACCTTC
TRBJ2-2	TRBV11-2	many	TRBD2	CASSLGSALAGLGELFF	TGTGCCAGCAGCTTGGGGTCAGCACTAGCGGGACTGGGGGAGCTGTTTTTT
TRBJ1-6	TRBV5-8	-	-	CASSLGDQSSYNSPLHF	TGTGCCAGCAGCTTGGGAGACCAAAGCTCCTATAATTCACCCCTCCACTTT
TRBJ2-5	TRBV7-9	many	-	CASSLGRVETQYF	TGTGCCAGCAGCTTGGGCCGGGTGGAGACCCAGTACTTC
TRBJ1-4	TRBV5-4	many	-	CASSTGSGANEKLFF	TGTGCCAGCAGTACCGGCTCCGGGGCTAATGAAAAACTGTTTTTT
TRBJ2-5	TRBV20-1	many	TRBD2	CSASASGRMRETQYF	TGCAGTGCTAGTGCCAGCGGGAGGATGAGGGAGACCCAGTACTTC
TRBJ2-2	TRBV7-3	many	-	CASSSTGNTGELFF	TGTGCCAGCAGCTCGACAGGGAACACCGGGGAGCTGTTTTTT
TRBJ2-7	TRBV5-1	many	TRBD1	CASSPGQGAYEQYF	TGCGCCAGCAGCCCGGGACAGGGGGCGTACGAGCAGTACTTC
TRBJ2-7	TRBV7-8	-	-	CASSLAFEQYF	TGTGCCAGCAGCTTAGCCTTCGAGCAGTACTTC
TRBJ2-3	TRBV6-1	few	TRBD2	CASNLAGGGADTQYF	TGTGCCAGCAACCTAGCGGGAGGGGGTGCAGATACGCAGTATTTT
TRBJ2-7	TRBV5-1	-	-	CASSPGAAIPYEQYF	TGCGCCAGCAGCCCCGGGGCGGCGATTCCCTACGAGCAGTACTTC
TRBJ2-3	TRBV7-8	few	TRBD2	CASSPRRLAVDTQYF	TGTGCCAGCAGCCCCCGGAGACTAGCGGTCGATACGCAGTATTTT
TRBJ2-4	TRBV7-9	-	TRBD1	CASSTGDRDVGIQYF	TGTGCCAGCAGCACAGGGGACAGGGATGTCGGCATTCAGTACTTC